Following are 29 T cell receptor beta chains from one sample sequenced in a study of blood T cell repertoires in COVID-19. The protocol was immunoSEQ multiplex PCR, while the TCRdb copy is restricted to in-frame clones and leaves out a portion. The table records roughly 34,000 clones, 80% of them present only once. The sequenced sample consisted of peripheral blood. All receptors come from an elderly man with acute or convalescent COVID-19.

This chain links TRBV6-2 or TRBV6-3 with TRBJ1-1; unclear D gene. Germline CDR1 and CDR2: MNHEY and SVGEGT. V was shortened by 5 bases and J by 3 bases, with 7 bases between the two germline ends. The CDR3 is 12 amino acids. The DNA of the CDR3 is TGTGCCAGCAGTGAGGCGTACACTGAAGCTTTCTTT. As protein: CASSEAYTEAFF.

Only a few counts were recorded for this clone. V usage is TRBV24-1 and J usage is TRBJ1-5; a weak D match, TRBD1 (6 bases). The CDR3 runs 12 residues. Trimming left V 9 bases short and J 1 base short, with 6 bases between. Germline V gene data show CDR1 as KGHDR and CDR2 as SFDVKD. The CDR3 region is CATGGSNQPQHF. The CDR3 bases are TGTGCCACCGGGGGCAGCAATCAGCCCCAGCATTTT.

This clone is a singleton in its sample. The chain uses TRBV6-5 and TRBJ2-5; D remains unclear. V lost 0 bases, J lost 2 bases, and 7 bases lay in between. The CDR3 spans 14 residues. CDR1 is MNHEY, CDR2 SVGAGI, per germline. For the CDR3, the DNA is TGTGCCAGCAGTTACTCGGCAAAGCAAGAGACCCAGTACTTC. Translating it yields CASSYSAKQETQYF.

The chain is built from TRBV4-1 and TRBJ1-2, with TRBD1 identical over 7 bases. After removal of 0 bases from V and 4 bases from J, the junction contained 11 bases not matched to a gene. Germline V gene data show CDR1 as MGHRA and CDR2 as YSYEKL. The CDR3 totals 17 residues. CDR3 residues: CASSQDRRGGRSYGYTF. For the CDR3, the DNA is TGCGCCAGCAGCCAAGATAGAAGAGGGGGCCGGAGCTATGGCTACACCTTC.

The rearrangement links TRBV5-1 to TRBJ2-5, with 8 bases fitting TRBD2. Trimming removed 0 bases from V and 1 base from J; junction bases left unmatched: 5. This CDR3 has 16 amino acids. From germline, CDR1 is SGHRS and CDR2 YFSETQ. Here the CDR3 DNA reads TGCGCCAGCAGCTTGGTCTTAGCGGGGTTCCAAGAGACCCAGTACTTC. This codes for CASSLVLAGFQETQYF.

The chain is built from TRBV4-2 and TRBJ1-1; D might be TRBD1 (6 bases). Germline V gene sequence: CDR1 LGHNA, CDR2 YNFKEQ. The V and J ends lost 4 bases and 5 bases respectively, with 11 bases between them. The CDR3 runs 13 residues. The CDR3, as DNA: TGTGCCAGCAGCCCTCCAACAGGGACTGAAGCTTTCTTT. Translated, it gives CASSPPTGTEAFF.

This clone was picked up one time. The chain uses TRBV7-3 and TRBJ2-1; no reliable D call. Trimming removed 1 base from V and 0 bases from J, with 7 bases in between. Germline V gives CDR1 SGHTA, CDR2 FQGTGA. This CDR3 has 15 residues. The CDR3 loop reads CASSLNSLSYNEQFF. Here the CDR3 DNA reads TGTGCCAGCAGCTTAAACAGCCTCTCCTACAATGAGCAGTTCTTC.

This clone was seen a handful of times. The CDR3: CATSRGLVYDTQYF. CDR3 nucleotide sequence: TGTGCCACCAGCAGAGGGCTAGTTTACGATACGCAGTATTTT. The gene calls are TRBV15 and TRBJ2-3; D is undetermined. V was cut by 1 base and J by 6 bases, with 11 bases left in between. Germline lookup yields CDR1 LNHNV and CDR2 YYDKDF (reference sequence). CDR3 length: 14 residues.

This chain connects TRBV5-1 to TRBJ2-7; 12 bases are shared with TRBD2. Germline V lookup: CDR1 SGHRS, CDR2 YFSETQ. CDR3 size: 13 residues. After removal of 0 bases from V and 13 bases from J, the junction contained 5 bases not matched to a gene. CDR3 DNA: TGCGCCAGCAGCTTGGATCTAGCGGGAGGGCAATACTTC. This gives the protein CASSLDLAGGQYF. Full variable domain (remainder filled in from reference TRBV5-1 and TRBJ2-7): KAGVTQTPRYLIKTRGQQVTLSCSPISGHRSVSWYQQTPGQGLQFLFEYFSETQRNKGNFPGRFSGRQFSNSRSEMNVSTLELGDSALYLCASSLDLAGGQYFGPGTRLTVT.

This clone was recorded a few times. The V and J genes are TRBV18 and TRBJ2-2; D might be TRBD1 (6 bases). The CDR3 runs to 14 residues. Deletions cut 5 bases from V and 4 bases from J, with 11 bases between. Germline CDR1 reads KGHSH; CDR2 reads LQKENI. The CDR3, as DNA: TGTGCCAGCTCATCGATCAGGGGCACCGGGGAGCTGTTTTTT. This encodes CASSSIRGTGELFF.

The rearrangement links TRBV7-9 to TRBJ2-5, with 7 bases that match TRBD1. There are 15 residues in the CDR3. V was clipped by 7 bases and J by 1 base; unmatched bases: 9. The V gene's germline CDR1 is SEHNR and CDR2 FQNEAQ (reference sequence). The CDR3 protein is CASTIPTGIQETQYF. CDR3 in DNA: TGTGCCAGCACCATACCGACAGGGATCCAAGAGACCCAGTACTTC.

The chain combines TRBV3-1 (or the pseudogene TRBV3-2) with TRBJ1-5; D may be TRBD1 (5 bases). CDR3 length: 14 amino acids. V lost 2 bases and J lost 4, with 9 bases in between. Germline assignment: CDR1 LGHDT and CDR2 YNNKEL (reference sequence). The DNA of the CDR3 is TGTGCCAGCAGCCAAAATGGGGGGAATCAGCCCCAGCATTTT. This encodes CASSQNGGNQPQHF.

J is TRBJ2-7 and V is TRBV4-1; 9 nucleotides agree with TRBD2. The J segment lost 2 bases and the V segment lost 4 bases, leaving 6 bases of the junction unmatched. CDR3 length equals 15 residues. Germline V gene lookup returns CDR1 MGHRA and CDR2 YSYEKL. CDR3 in amino acids: CASSLWTSAAYEQYF. In DNA form, the CDR3 reads TGCGCCAGCAGCCTGTGGACTAGCGCCGCCTACGAGCAGTACTTC.

This sequence joins TRBV2 and TRBJ2-7, with TRBD1 matching 7 bases. The CDR3 sequence is 14 residues long. The V gene's germline CDR1 is SNHLY and CDR2 FYNNEI. V was clipped by 4 bases and J by 6 bases; unmatched bases: 9. CDR3 DNA: TGTGCCAGCAGTGGACTAAACAGGGGATCCGAGCAGTACTTC. Translation: CASSGLNRGSEQYF.

The V and J genes are TRBV7-2 and TRBJ1-2, with 8 bases lining up with TRBD1. V shed 8 bases and J 8 bases; nucleotides not matched to a gene: 13. Germline lookup yields CDR1 SGHTA and CDR2 FQGNSA. The CDR3 consists of 14 residues. The chain's CDR3 is CASLDRGQFTGYTF. CDR3 nucleotides: TGTGCCAGCCTTGACAGGGGACAGTTCACGGGCTACACCTTC.

This clone has just a few counts. V is TRBV11-3 and J is TRBJ2-3, with 9 nucleotides matching TRBD1. The CDR3 runs 14 residues. J lost 4 bases, V lost 8 bases, and 7 bases had no gene match. CDR1 and CDR2 from the germline V gene are SGHNT and YENEEA. CDR3 coding DNA: TGTGCCAGCGCCGGGACAGGGTCAGCAGATACGCAGTATTTT. It is translated as CASAGTGSADTQYF.

The V and J genes are TRBV9 and TRBJ2-5; maybe TRBD1 (5 bases). This CDR3 is 13 amino acids long. Germline CDR1 is SGDLS and CDR2 is YYNGEE. The V and J ends lost 3 bases and 5 bases respectively, with 11 bases between them. CDR3 nucleotides: TGTGCCAGCAGCGCAAGACAGAGGGAGACCCAGTACTTC. Its protein product is CASSARQRETQYF.

In its sample, this clone was seen once. The chain links TRBV6-2 or TRBV6-3 to TRBJ2-5; 9 bases agree with TRBD1. The CDR3 consists of 17 residues. V gave up 2 bases and J gave up 1 base; unmatched junction bases: 8. Germline assignment: CDR1 MNHEY and CDR2 SVGEGT. The CDR3 spells CASSYEWRTGAQETQYF. The CDR3 bases are TGTGCCAGCAGTTACGAGTGGCGGACAGGGGCCCAAGAGACCCAGTACTTC.

The chain couples TRBV3-1 (or the pseudogene TRBV3-2) to TRBJ2-5; 9 nucleotides line up with TRBD2. Germline CDR1 is LGHDT and CDR2 is YNNKEL (reference sequence). CDR3 size: 13 residues. V was clipped by 4 bases and J by 5 bases; unmatched bases: 2. This CDR3 is CASSPGLAETQYF. The CDR3 nucleotides are TGTGCCAGCAGCCCTGGACTAGCGGAGACCCAGTACTTC.

The chain couples TRBV10-3 to TRBJ1-5; D gene ambiguous. V was clipped by 3 bases and J by 0 bases, with 9 bases between them. The CDR3 loop spans 15 amino acids. Germline CDR1 ENHRY, CDR2 SYGVKD. This chain's CDR3 is CAISDFQNSNQPQHF. The CDR3 coding sequence is TGTGCCATCAGTGATTTTCAAAATAGCAATCAGCCCCAGCATTTT.

This clone was seen once. The CDR3 loop is CASRLAGDTQYF. The CDR3 DNA reads as TGTGCCAGTAGGCTAGCGGGGGATACGCAGTATTTT. The chain carries TRBV19 and TRBJ2-3, with 9 positions matching TRBD2. J was trimmed by 6 bases and V by 6 bases; bases with no gene match: 1. The germline gives CDR1 LNHDA, CDR2 SQIVND (reference sequence). This CDR3 is 12 amino acids long.

This chain connects TRBV18 to TRBJ2-5; D is unresolved. CDR1 is KGHSH, CDR2 LQKENI, per germline. V dropped 5 bases and J dropped 5 bases, with 18 bases sitting between them. This CDR3 is built from 15 residues. CDR3 coding DNA: TGTGCCAGCTCAGGGCGAACCTTGGGCAGTGAGACCCAGTACTTC. Amino acid sequence: CASSGRTLGSETQYF.

This CDR3 is CASRDRTGGYNSPLHF. The CDR3 region has the DNA TGCGCCAGCAGAGATAGGACAGGGGGCTATAATTCACCCCTCCACTTT. The J gene is TRBJ1-6, the V gene TRBV10-2, with 10 nucleotides matching TRBD1. V shed 6 bases, J shed 3 bases, and the junction held 5 bases outside the gene matches. The CDR3 length is 16 residues. Germline V gene data show CDR1 as WSHSY and CDR2 as SAAADI.

The CDR3 nucleotides read TGTGCCAGCAGCAACAGGGATCAGCCCCAGCATTTT. Amino acids: CASSNRDQPQHF. This chain joins TRBV6-5 and TRBJ1-5, with D possibly matching TRBD1 (6 bases). Between the trimmed V and J ends, which lost 6 bases and 5 bases, there was a span of 8 bases. Germline V gene data show CDR1 as MNHEY and CDR2 as SVGAGI. The CDR3 consists of 12 residues.

The chain combines TRBV10-3 with TRBJ1-5; tentatively, D is TRBD1 (6 bases). The germline V and J ends were trimmed by 4 bases and 5 bases, with 9 bases remaining between them. The CDR3 has 13 residues. Germline V lookup: CDR1 ENHRY, CDR2 SYGVKD. CDR3 DNA sequence: TGTGCCATCAGTGCAAACAGGGATCAGCCCCAGCATTTT. The encoded protein is CAISANRDQPQHF.

The table lists this clone with a few counts. V is TRBV4-1 and J is TRBJ2-7, with a tentative D call TRBD2 (5 bases). With 2 bases removed from V and 0 bases from J, the gap between germline ends came to 14 bases. Germline CDR1 is MGHRA and CDR2 is YSYEKL. The CDR3 is 16 amino acids. CDR3 DNA: TGCGCCAGCAGCCAACCGGCCGGTAGCGTCTCCTACGAGCAGTACTTC. Its translation: CASSQPAGSVSYEQYF.

V gene TRBV9 combines with J gene TRBJ2-3; TRBD2 aligns across 14 bases. The CDR3 is 16 residues long. The germline CDR1 and CDR2 sequences are SGDLS and YYNGEE. Trimming at V came to 4 bases and at J to 6 bases, leaving 7 bases not matched to a gene. The CDR3: CASSITGTSGSDTQYF. The CDR3 region has the DNA TGTGCCAGCAGCATCACCGGGACTAGCGGGAGTGATACGCAGTATTTT.

The chain joins TRBV20-1 to TRBJ2-1, with 9 nucleotides matching TRBD2. The V gene's germline CDR1 is DFQATT and CDR2 SNEGSKA (reference sequence). Unmatched junction bases numbered 9, after V lost 3 bases and J lost 6 bases. This CDR3 region has 15 residues. CDR3 DNA: TGCAGTGCTAGTCCTAGCGGGAACTCGGGCAATGAGCAGTTCTTC. Protein sequence: CSASPSGNSGNEQFF.

The V gene is TRBV9, the J gene TRBJ2-3; TRBD1 might be the D (5 bases). Trimming left V 3 bases short and J 2 bases short, with 13 bases between. This CDR3 is 15 amino acids long. CDR1 and CDR2 (germline): SGDLS, YYNGEE. Written as DNA, the CDR3 is TGTGCCAGCAGCGAAAGGACACTCCCCACAGATACGCAGTATTTT. It encodes CASSERTLPTDTQYF.